These T cell receptor beta chains were read from a single sample in a study of T cell responses to AZD1222 COVID-19 vaccine. The protocol was immunoSEQ multiplex PCR, while the TCRdb copy is restricted to in-frame clones and leaves out a portion. This sample carries about 97,000 clones, 86% of them seen once, and the ten largest clones take 4% to 6%. This specimen was peripheral blood, taken on day 0 of AZD1222 vaccination. The receptors here all came from an adult in good health. Each CDR3 is given with its conserved first and last residue. The order of the fields is clone size, V gene, J gene, D gene, CDR3 protein, CDR3 DNA. The D gene is left open where the match is weak. The size field is filled for only some rows; it gives once, few, many or a size class.

>NA|TRBV7-2|TRBJ1-5|NA
CASSPRGISNQPQHF
TGTGCCAGCAGCCCTAGGGGGATTAGCAATCAGCCCCAGCATTTT
>medium-sized|TRBV12-3/TRBV12-4|TRBJ2-5|NA
CASSPPTGETQYF
TGTGCCAGCAGTCCACCGACGGGAGAGACCCAGTACTTC
>NA|TRBV5-1|TRBJ1-3|NA
CASSLVGIGNTIYF
TGCGCCAGCAGCTTGGTTGGGATTGGAAACACCATATATTTT
>NA|TRBV30|TRBJ2-2|TRBD1
CAWSVTGGFGELFF
TGTGCCTGGAGTGTGACAGGGGGCTTCGGGGAGCTGTTTTTT
>NA|TRBV6-5|TRBJ1-2|NA
CASSYSWGLGGYTF
TGTGCCAGCAGTTACTCTTGGGGGCTGGGTGGCTACACCTTC
>NA|TRBV28|TRBJ1-4|NA
CASSGTPGPEKLFF
TGTGCCAGCAGTGGGACACCTGGACCTGAAAAACTGTTTTTT
>NA|TRBV19|TRBJ2-5|TRBD1
CASSSLSGTAKVETQYF
TGTGCCAGTAGTTCCCTCTCCGGGACAGCAAAGGTGGAGACCCAGTACTTC
>NA|TRBV6-5|TRBJ2-7|NA
CASSYGGRWKAYEQYF
TGTGCCAGCAGTTACGGGGGACGGTGGAAGGCCTACGAGCAGTACTTC
>NA|TRBV7-9|TRBJ2-7|TRBD2
CASSPRVGSGGAYEQYF
TGTGCCAGCAGCCCTCGGGTGGGTAGCGGGGGTGCCTACGAGCAGTACTTC
>NA|TRBV18|TRBJ2-3|NA
CASSKGWGTDTQYF
TGTGCCAGCTCAAAAGGGTGGGGCACAGATACGCAGTATTTT
>NA|TRBV27|TRBJ2-1|TRBD1
CASSLLGQGYNEQFF
TGTGCCAGCAGTTTATTGGGACAGGGATACAATGAGCAGTTCTTC
>NA|TRBV5-1|TRBJ1-2|TRBD1
CASSSWTGGNYGYTF
TGCGCCAGCAGCTCCTGGACAGGGGGGAACTATGGCTACACCTTC
>NA|TRBV15|TRBJ2-3|TRBD2
CATEAGRDTDTQYF
TGTGCCACAGAAGCTGGGAGGGACACAGATACGCAGTATTTT
>once|TRBV5-1|TRBJ1-1|NA
CASSWGGVFVKNTEAFF
TGCGCCAGCAGCTGGGGTGGGGTTTTTGTCAAGAACACTGAAGCTTTCTTT
>NA|TRBV5-1|TRBJ2-3|TRBD2
CASSLVAGEDTQYF
TGCGCCAGCAGCTTGGTCGCGGGAGAGGATACGCAGTATTTT
>NA|TRBV27|TRBJ2-2|NA
CASRGANTGELFF
TGTGCCAGCAGGGGAGCGAACACCGGGGAGCTGTTTTTT
>NA|TRBV7-2|TRBJ2-3|NA
CASSLGVGTDTQYF
TGTGCCAGCAGCTTAGGAGTGGGTACAGATACGCAGTATTTT
>NA|TRBV6-1|TRBJ2-1|TRBD1
CASSENRGATTEQFF
TGTGCCAGCAGTGAGAACAGGGGCGCTACAACTGAGCAGTTCTTC
>NA|TRBV7-2|TRBJ2-7|TRBD2
CASSLEGRGGSYEQYF
TGTGCCAGCAGCTTAGAAGGCCGCGGGGGCTCCTACGAGCAGTACTTC
>few|TRBV2|TRBJ2-5|NA
CASRDDGYQETQYF
TGTGCCAGCAGGGATGACGGATACCAAGAGACCCAGTACTTC
>NA|TRBV18|TRBJ2-7|TRBD1
CASCRTGIAYEQYF
TGTGCCAGCTGCCGGACAGGGATAGCCTACGAGCAGTACTTC
>NA|TRBV30|TRBJ1-2|TRBD1
CARAGDRGENYGYTF
TGTGCCCGGGCGGGGGACAGGGGTGAGAACTATGGCTACACCTTC
>few|TRBV27|TRBJ2-7|NA
CASTPMRAGGEQYF
TGTGCCAGCACCCCCATGCGGGCAGGTGGGGAGCAGTACTTC
>NA|TRBV28|TRBJ2-3|TRBD1
CASSRDRGIETQYF
TGTGCCAGCAGTCGGGACAGGGGCATCGAGACGCAGTATTTT
>NA|TRBV30|TRBJ1-4|NA
CAWSVLTGINEKLFF
TGTGCCTGGAGTGTACTTACAGGGATTAATGAAAAACTGTTTTTT
>NA|TRBV10-1|TRBJ1-6|NA
CAPPRTRSSYNSPLHF
TGCGCCCCTCCACGGACCCGGAGCTCCTATAATTCACCCCTCCACTTT
>NA|TRBV21-1|TRBJ1-2|NA
CASSKERRTGAYGYTF
TGTGCCAGCAGCAAAGAGAGGAGGACTGGGGCCTATGGCTACACCTTC
>once|TRBV9|TRBJ1-1|NA
CASSPRAWAGALVTEAFF
TGTGCCAGCAGCCCACGAGCTTGGGCAGGGGCTCTGGTCACTGAAGCTTTCTTT
>NA|TRBV9|TRBJ2-7|NA
CASSLRTRDHEQYF
TGTGCCAGCAGCCTACGAACCAGGGACCACGAGCAGTACTTC
>NA|TRBV5-5|TRBJ1-1|NA
CASSWEGGTEAFF
TGTGCCAGCAGCTGGGAGGGGGGCACTGAAGCTTTCTTT
>NA|TRBV2|TRBJ2-5|TRBD1
CASSGGWALGTGHQETQYF
TGTGCCAGCAGTGGGGGGTGGGCGTTAGGGACAGGGCACCAAGAGACCCAGTACTTC
>once|TRBV7-8|TRBJ1-1|NA
CASSPRGGAAEAFF
TGTGCCAGCAGCCCCCGGGGGGGAGCGGCTGAAGCTTTCTTT